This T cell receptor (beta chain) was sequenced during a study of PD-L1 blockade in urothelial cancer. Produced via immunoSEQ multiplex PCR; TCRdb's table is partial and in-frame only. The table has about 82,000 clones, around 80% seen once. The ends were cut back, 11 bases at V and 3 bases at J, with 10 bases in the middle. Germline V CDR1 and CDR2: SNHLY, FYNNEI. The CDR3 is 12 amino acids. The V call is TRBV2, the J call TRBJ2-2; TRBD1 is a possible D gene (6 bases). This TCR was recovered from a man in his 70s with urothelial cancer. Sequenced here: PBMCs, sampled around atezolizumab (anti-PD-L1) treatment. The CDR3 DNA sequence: TGTGCCCAGGGGTGGGACACCGGGGAGCTGTTTTTT. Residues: CAQGWDTGELFF.